The present TCR beta chain was sequenced within a study of shared clonotypes between healthy human individuals. TCRdb's copy holds only in-frame clones and misses some; the assay was immunoSEQ multiplex PCR. The table includes approximately 1.4 million clones, approximately 98% detected once. Germline CDR1 and CDR2: GTSNPN and SVGIG (reference sequence). V dropped 4 bases and J dropped 7 bases, with 9 bases sitting between them. The length of the CDR3 is 11 residues. Sequences were obtained from naive CD4+ T cells sorted from blood. Regarding subset: CD45RA+ positively selected. The chain links TRBV30 to TRBJ2-3; tentatively, D is TRBD2 (5 bases). This TCR was sampled from a man aged 25-45 years in good health. The CDR3 DNA is TGTGCCTGGACTAACGGGAATACGCAGTATTTT. This sequence encodes CAWTNGNTQYF.